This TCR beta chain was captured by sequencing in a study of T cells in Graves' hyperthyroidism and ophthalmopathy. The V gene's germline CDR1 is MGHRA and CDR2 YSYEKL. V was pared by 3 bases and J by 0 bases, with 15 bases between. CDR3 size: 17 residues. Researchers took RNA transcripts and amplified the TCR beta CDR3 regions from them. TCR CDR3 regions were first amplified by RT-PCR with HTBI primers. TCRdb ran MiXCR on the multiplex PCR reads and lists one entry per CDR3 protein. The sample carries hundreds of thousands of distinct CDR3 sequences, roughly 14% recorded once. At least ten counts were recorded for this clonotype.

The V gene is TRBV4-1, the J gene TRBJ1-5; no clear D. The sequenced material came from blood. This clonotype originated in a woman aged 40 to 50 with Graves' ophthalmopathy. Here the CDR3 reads CASSHVIWGYSNQPQHF. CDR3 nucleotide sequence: TGCGCCAGCAGCCATGTCATCTGGGGTTATAGCAATCAGCCCCAGCATTTT.